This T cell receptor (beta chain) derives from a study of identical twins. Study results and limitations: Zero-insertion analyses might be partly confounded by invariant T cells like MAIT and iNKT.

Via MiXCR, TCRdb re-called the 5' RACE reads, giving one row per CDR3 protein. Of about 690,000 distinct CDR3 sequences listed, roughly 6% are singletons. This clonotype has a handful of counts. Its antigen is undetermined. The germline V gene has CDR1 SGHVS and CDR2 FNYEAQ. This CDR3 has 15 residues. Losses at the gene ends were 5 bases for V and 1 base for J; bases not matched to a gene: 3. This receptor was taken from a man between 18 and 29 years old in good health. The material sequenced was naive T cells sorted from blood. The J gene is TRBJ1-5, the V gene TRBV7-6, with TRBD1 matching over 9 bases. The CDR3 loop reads CASSEGTGSNQPQHF. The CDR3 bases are TGTGCCAGCAGCGAAGGGACAGGGAGCAATCAGCCCCAGCATTTT.